This is a list of T cell receptor beta chains from one sample in a study of T cell changes during pregnancy in multiple sclerosis. The method was immunoSEQ multiplex PCR; TCRdb's version includes in-frame clones alone and lacks a portion of them. The sample carries around 60,000 clones, 80% to 95% recorded once. The starting material was peripheral blood, obtained in the third trimester of pregnancy. These receptors all come from a female donor in good health, enrolled as a control in a pregnancy study. Both conserved end residues are part of each CDR3. Fields, in order: CDR3 DNA, CDR3 protein, V gene, D gene, J gene, clone size. The D gene is left open where the match is weak. Size is stated for part of the rows, as once, few or many counts, or as a class when the clone is expanded.

TGTGCCAGCAGTCCTAGCGGGAGGCCCTACGAGCAGTACTTC | CASSPSGRPYEQYF | TRBV27 | TRBD2 | TRBJ2-7 | once
TGTGCCAGCAGTACAGAGAGTAGCAATCAGCCCCAGCATTTT | CASSTESSNQPQHF | TRBV2 | - | TRBJ1-5 | -
TGTGCCAGCAGCTTAGGGCCGTCTGGAAACACCATATATTTT | CASSLGPSGNTIYF | TRBV7-6 | - | TRBJ1-3 | once
TGCAGTGCTAGCGACTCCCTTGGGCAGTACTTC | CSASDSLGQYF | TRBV20-1 | - | TRBJ2-7 | -
TGTGCCAGCAGGTCTACTAGCGGGAGGCCCTACGAGCAGTACTTC | CASRSTSGRPYEQYF | TRBV6-5 | TRBD2 | TRBJ2-7 | -
TGTGCCAGCAGCTACGGACAGGGGGAGACCCAGTACTTC | CASSYGQGETQYF | TRBV7-9 | TRBD1 | TRBJ2-5 | -
TGTGCCAGCAGCCCTACAGGGGGTGAAGCTTTCTTT | CASSPTGGEAFF | TRBV7-3 | TRBD1 | TRBJ1-1 | -
TGTGCCTCCTCTACCAGCGGGGTAACAGATACGCAGTATTTT | CASSTSGVTDTQYF | TRBV19 | TRBD2 | TRBJ2-3 | -
TGTGCCAGCAGCTACGGACTAGCGGGGGGGCGGGATACGCAGTATTTT | CASSYGLAGGRDTQYF | TRBV5-4 | TRBD2 | TRBJ2-3 | -
TGCAGCGTTGTGACCCGGACAGGATCCTACGAGCAGTACTTC | CSVVTRTGSYEQYF | TRBV29-1 | TRBD1 | TRBJ2-7 | -
TGTGCCAGCAGCGTAGCTCAGCGGGAGGCTACAGATACGCAGTATTTT | CASSVAQREATDTQYF | TRBV9 | TRBD2 | TRBJ2-3 | -
TGTGCCAGCAGCCCCGGTCGAGCCGGCGGGCCGACAGATACGCAGTATTTT | CASSPGRAGGPTDTQYF | TRBV7-3 | - | TRBJ2-3 | -
TGCAGTGCTGACAGGGCTAACATTCAGTACTTC | CSADRANIQYF | TRBV20-1 | TRBD1 | TRBJ2-4 | once
TGTGCCATCAGTGTCCTCGAGGTAGCGGGGGGCGTGTTAAATGAGCAGTTCTTC | CAISVLEVAGGVLNEQFF | TRBV10-3 | TRBD2 | TRBJ2-1 | -
TGTGCCAGCAGTTACCAGGGGGCCGCCCGGGAGCAGTACTTC | CASSYQGAAREQYF | TRBV6-5 | TRBD1 | TRBJ2-7 | -
TGTGCCAGCAGTGACTCGGGGACTGTCTCCTACAATGAGCAGTTCTTC | CASSDSGTVSYNEQFF | TRBV6-4 | - | TRBJ2-1 | -
TGTGCCAGCAGCCTTTTACTAGCGGGGCCCGCTGAGCAGTTCTTC | CASSLLLAGPAEQFF | TRBV14 | TRBD2 | TRBJ2-1 | once
TGTGCCAGCAGTGAACCCCCGGCCGGAAAGGACTTCTATGGCTACACCTTC | CASSEPPAGKDFYGYTF | TRBV25-1 | - | TRBJ1-2 | -
TGTGCCAGCAGCGATGGAGGGGGGGCCTCCGGGGAGCTGTTTTTT | CASSDGGGASGELFF | TRBV11-3 | - | TRBJ2-2 | -
TGTGCCAGCAGTGGGGACAGGTCCTTGGGCGGCTACACCTTC | CASSGDRSLGGYTF | TRBV27 | TRBD1 | TRBJ1-2 | once
TGTGCTAGTGGTTTGGGGGGCGGGATCAGTTACGAGCAGTACTTC | CASGLGGGISYEQYF | TRBV12-5 | - | TRBJ2-7 | -
TGCGCCAGCAGCCATTCTAGCACAGATACGCAGTATTTT | CASSHSSTDTQYF | TRBV4-1 | - | TRBJ2-3 | -
TGCGCCGGCCGGGACAGGGGGATAAAAGCTTTCTTT | CAGRDRGIKAFF | TRBV10-1 | TRBD1 | TRBJ1-1 | -
TGCGCCAGCAGCCCCGGGAGGGCTGGAAACACCATATATTTT | CASSPGRAGNTIYF | TRBV5-1 | - | TRBJ1-3 | -
TGTGCCGTCAGAGACGGGGCTGAAGCTTTCTTT | CAVRDGAEAFF | TRBV28 | - | TRBJ1-1 | -
TGCAGCGTTGGCGGGGGGATCCACGAGCAGTACTTC | CSVGGGIHEQYF | TRBV29-1 | TRBD2 | TRBJ2-7 | -
TGTGCCAGCAGCTTGACAGGGTTCCGAGAAGAGACCCAGTACTTC | CASSLTGFREETQYF | TRBV7-3 | TRBD1 | TRBJ2-5 | -
TGTGCCTGGAGTCCACAGGGAAATGAGCAGTTCTTC | CAWSPQGNEQFF | TRBV30 | - | TRBJ2-1 | -
TGTGCCAGCAGTTTGGAGGACGGGCTCGGGACAGCCCTAGCGGGAGTGCGGGATACGCAGTATTTT | CASSLEDGLGTALAGVRDTQYF | TRBV28 | TRBD2 | TRBJ2-3 | once
TGTGCCAGCAGCCCCTTTGCAGGAGGGTACAATCAGCCCCAGCATTTT | CASSPFAGGYNQPQHF | TRBV6-6 | - | TRBJ1-5 | -
TGTGCCAGCAGGTCTCTATTGACGGGGGGGCTCCTTCGGACAGATACGCAGTATTTT | CASRSLLTGGLLRTDTQYF | TRBV7-2 | TRBD2 | TRBJ2-3 | -
TGCGCCAGCAGCGAGTCAAGGACAGGGAACTATGGCTACACCTTC | CASSESRTGNYGYTF | TRBV10-2 | TRBD1 | TRBJ1-2 | few
TGTGCCAGTAGTATCGGACAGGGGGGGTACGAGCAGTACTTC | CASSIGQGGYEQYF | TRBV19 | TRBD1 | TRBJ2-7 | -
TGTGCCAGCAGCATCGCAGGCGGAAACACCATATATTTT | CASSIAGGNTIYF | TRBV5-4 | - | TRBJ1-3 | once
TGTGCCACCAGCAGAGATTCTTTCCTCGCGACAGGGAGTAATCAGCCCCAGCATTTT | CATSRDSFLATGSNQPQHF | TRBV15 | TRBD1 | TRBJ1-5 | -
TGTGCCAGCAGCTTAGAAGACTGGGCCTACGAGCAGTACTTC | CASSLEDWAYEQYF | TRBV7-8 | - | TRBJ2-7 | many
TGTGCCAGCAGTTTACGACAATGGGGTAGCGGGGTAGTGAATGAGCAGTTCTTC | CASSLRQWGSGVVNEQFF | TRBV27 | TRBD2 | TRBJ2-1 | -
TGCAGTGCAGTACAGGGTTCGGAGCAGTACTTC | CSAVQGSEQYF | TRBV20-1 | - | TRBJ2-7 | -
TGCGCCAGCAGTCCTGGACAGGCTCAGCCCCAGCATTTT | CASSPGQAQPQHF | TRBV10-2 | TRBD1 | TRBJ1-5 | -
TGTGCCATCAGCGCCCACAGGGGAGAGGGTCAGCCCCAGCATTTT | CAISAHRGEGQPQHF | TRBV10-3 | TRBD1 | TRBJ1-5 | -
TGTGCCAGCGGTGACTCTTGGAGGTTGACCGGGGAGCTGTTTTTT | CASGDSWRLTGELFF | TRBV7-2 | - | TRBJ2-2 | -
TGTGCCAGCAGCTTAACTCTACAGGGGCCCTATGGCTACACCTTC | CASSLTLQGPYGYTF | TRBV11-1 | TRBD1 | TRBJ1-2 | -
TGCGCCAGCAGCTTGTCTGCAGGGCCGACCAGTGAAGCTTTCTTT | CASSLSAGPTSEAFF | TRBV5-1 | - | TRBJ1-1 | -
TGTGCCAGCAGCTTAGTTGGAGCCACCACTGAAGCTTTCTTT | CASSLVGATTEAFF | TRBV7-9 | - | TRBJ1-1 | -
TGTGCCAGCAGCTTAGCCCAGGGGACAGATACGCAGTATTTT | CASSLAQGTDTQYF | TRBV7-6 | - | TRBJ2-3 | -
TGTGCCAGCAGCCCCCAGGTCGGAAGCACAGATACGCAGTATTTT | CASSPQVGSTDTQYF | TRBV14 | - | TRBJ2-3 | -
TGTGCCAGCGGGACAGGGTGGAATGAGCAGTTCTTC | CASGTGWNEQFF | TRBV11-2 | TRBD1 | TRBJ2-1 | -
TGTGCCAGTTCAAGGGTTCAGGGCGGTGGCTACACCTTC | CASSRVQGGGYTF | TRBV28 | - | TRBJ1-2 | -
TGTGCCAGCAGCTCCCTAGCGGGGGTCGGGCAGTTCTTC | CASSSLAGVGQFF | TRBV7-3 | TRBD2 | TRBJ2-1 | -
TGTGCCAGCAGCTGGACAGAGGCCCACGAGCAGTACTTC | CASSWTEAHEQYF | TRBV11-3 | - | TRBJ2-7 | once
TGTGCCAGCAGCGACCAGACAGGGAGTAGCACTGAAGCTTTCTTT | CASSDQTGSSTEAFF | TRBV9 | TRBD1 | TRBJ1-1 | few
TGTGCCAGCAGTGTTGACAGATCTAACTATGGCTACACCTTC | CASSVDRSNYGYTF | TRBV6-1 | - | TRBJ1-2 | -
TGTGCCAGCAGCCGAGGACAGGAGAGAACTTCACCCCTCCACTTT | CASSRGQERTSPLHF | TRBV5-4 | TRBD1 | TRBJ1-6 | -